This entry lists 2 T cell receptor beta chains sequenced from one sample in a study of neurological immune-mediated disorders. TCRdb ran MiXCR on the 5' RACE reads and lists one entry per CDR3 protein. The repertoire holds approximately 60,000 distinct CDR3 sequences, 3% to 4.5% seen once, with approximately 3.1% in the top ten. Source material: PBMCs. These receptors originate from a woman between 25 and 40 years old with multiple sclerosis.

This clonotype was detected many times. The V call is TRBV20-1, the J call TRBJ2-1; 8 bases agree with TRBD2. This CDR3 contains 15 residues. The V and J ends lost 0 bases and 6 bases, in that order; junction bases with no gene match: 7. Germline CDR1 is DFQATT and CDR2 is SNEGSKA (reference sequence). DNA for the CDR3: TGCAGTGCTAGAGAGGGGGCGGGAGGCCTCAATGAGCAGTTCTTC. Translated, it gives CSAREGAGGLNEQFF.

As concerns this clonotype: A read error is possible here, since a much larger clone lies one base away. The rearrangement uses TRBV10-2 and TRBJ1-2, with unresolved D. This CDR3 has 13 residues. V was clipped by 0 bases and J by 7 bases, with 9 bases between them. CDR1 is WSHSY, CDR2 SAAADI, per germline. CDR3 sequence reads: CASSESKGRGYTF. The DNA for the CDR3 is TGCGCCAGCAGTGAGTCGAAGGGCCGTGGCTACACCTTC.